This T cell receptor beta chain was identified during a study of CD4 T cells in relation to SARS-CoV-2 and coronaviruses. Profiling relied on immunoSEQ multiplex PCR, and the TCRdb table lists in-frame clones only, not all of them. The sample yields roughly 30,000 clones, roughly four fifths seen once. A word on this clone: As yet, its antigen is unknown.

CDR1 is SGHAT, CDR2 FQNNGV, per germline. The junction had 12 bases not matched to a gene; V was cut back by 2 bases and J by 7 bases. The CDR3 runs to 16 residues. The TCR comes from an adult with COVID-19. The sample was memory CD4+ T cells from PBMCs, cultured in vitro. The chain has TRBV11-2 and TRBJ2-3; TRBD1 agrees at 7 bases. The CDR3 sequence: CASSLSPGQIVHTQYF. The CDR3 bases are TGTGCCAGCAGCTTATCTCCGGGACAGATTGTCCATACGCAGTATTTT.